Presented here are 23 T cell receptor beta chains from one specimen sequenced in a study of early T cells in non-severe SARS-CoV-2 infection. MiXCR, applied by TCRdb to the 5' RACE reads, yields one record per CDR3 protein. Among around 70,000 distinct CDR3 sequences listed, about a tenth were seen once. The sequencing sample was made of whole blood. These receptors all come from an adult who was a healthcare worker with PCR-confirmed SARS-CoV-2 infection or an uninfected control (not recorded which).

The sample holds a few counts of this clonotype. J is TRBJ2-1 and V is TRBV20-1, with 7 nucleotides matching TRBD1. CDR3 length equals 14 residues. Trimming took 6 bases from V and 2 from J; bases not matched to a gene: 7. CDR1 and CDR2 from the germline V gene are DFQATT and SNEGSKA (reference sequence). CDR3: CSATDRAAYNEQFF. CDR3 sequence (DNA): TGCAGTGCCACTGACAGGGCCGCCTACAATGAGCAGTTCTTC.

This clonotype was seen only a few times. The rearrangement uses TRBV5-1 and TRBJ1-6, with D uncertain. The V end lost 0 bases, the J end lost 11 bases, and 6 bases lay between the germline ends. Germline CDR1 SGHRS, CDR2 YFSETQ. The CDR3 consists of 12 residues. For the CDR3, the DNA is TGCGCCAGCAGCTTGGGCAACCCACCCCTCCACTTT. It codes for CASSLGNPPLHF. The whole variable domain, remainder taken from reference TRBV5-1 and TRBJ1-6, is KAGVTQTPRYLIKTRGQQVTLSCSPISGHRSVSWYQQTPGQGLQFLFEYFSETQRNKGNFPGRFSGRQFSNSRSEMNVSTLELGDSALYLCASSLGNPPLHFGNGTRLTVT.

This clonotype was detected a few times. The rearrangement joins TRBV7-3 to TRBJ2-1; the D gene is possibly TRBD2 (6 bases). The CDR3 contains 16 residues. Germline lookup yields CDR1 SGHTA and CDR2 FQGTGA. With 5 bases removed from V and 2 bases from J, the gap between germline ends came to 16 bases. The CDR3 loop reads CASSINAGNTYNEQFF. The CDR3 coding sequence is TGTGCCAGCAGCATTAACGCGGGGAATACCTACAATGAGCAGTTCTTC.

This chain links TRBV18 with TRBJ2-5, with TRBD2 identical over 8 bases. CDR3 size: 14 residues. Germline lookup yields CDR1 KGHSH and CDR2 LQKENI. J gave up 4 bases and V 3 bases, and 4 bases lay outside the gene matches. The CDR3 nucleotides are TGTGCCAGCTCACCTGCGGGAGGTGCAGAGACCCAGTACTTC. The encoded protein is CASSPAGGAETQYF. Full variable domain (outside the CDR3, taken from reference TRBV18 and TRBJ2-5): NAGVMQNPRHLVRRRGQEARLRCSPMKGHSHVYWYRQLPEEGLKFMVYLQKENIIDESGMPKERFSAEFPKEGPSILRIQQVVRGDSAAYFCASSPAGGAETQYFGPGTRLLVL.

The chain uses TRBV28 and TRBJ2-7, with 9 nucleotides matching TRBD1. The CDR3 consists of 17 residues. The V gene's germline CDR1 is MDHEN and CDR2 SYDVKM. The trim removed 1 base at V and 6 bases at J, leaving 13 bases unmatched. For the CDR3, the DNA is TGTGCCAGCAGTTTATATCCCCAGACAGGGGGGGATAGCGAGCAGTACTTC. This encodes CASSLYPQTGGDSEQYF.

This clonotype was seen repeatedly, ten times or more. The rearrangement joins TRBV3-1 to TRBJ1-1, with no clear D. The CDR3 runs 14 residues. Trimming stripped 7 bases from V and 1 base from J, with 13 bases between. CDR1 LGHDT and CDR2 YNNKEL come from the germline V gene (reference sequence). The CDR3 region is CASTKRAENTEAFF. The CDR3, as DNA: TGTGCCAGCACCAAAAGGGCAGAGAACACTGAAGCTTTCTTT.

This clonotype was observed at least ten times. The chain couples TRBV9 to TRBJ2-5; TRBD1 or TRBD2 may be the D gene (7 bases each). V was shortened by 3 bases and J by 5 bases, with 11 bases between the two germline ends. Germline V gene sequence: CDR1 SGDLS, CDR2 YYNGEE. This CDR3 spans 13 amino acids. The CDR3 DNA reads TGTGCCAGCAGCGGACAGGGAGGGGAGACCCAGTACTTC. Amino acids: CASSGQGGETQYF.

The chain is built from TRBV12-3 or TRBV12-4 and TRBJ2-3; D possibly corresponds to TRBD2 (5 bases). The CDR3 runs to 10 residues. CDR3 nucleotide sequence: TGTGCGACCCGGAGGGATACGCAGTATTTT. Protein product: CATRRDTQYF.

Only a few counts were recorded for this clonotype. The chain carries TRBV20-1 and TRBJ2-1; unclear D gene. The V gene's germline CDR1 is DFQATT and CDR2 SNEGSKA (reference sequence). V was pared by 0 bases and J by 10 bases, with 10 bases between. The CDR3 extends over 12 amino acids. CDR3 in amino acids: CSARDQLTEQFF. In DNA, the CDR3 is TGCAGTGCTAGAGATCAATTGACCGAGCAGTTCTTC.

The chain is built from TRBV20-1 and TRBJ1-6; 8 nucleotides agree with TRBD1. CDR3 length: 11 residues. Germline assignment: CDR1 DFQATT and CDR2 SNEGSKA (reference sequence). Unmatched junction bases numbered 0, after V lost 5 bases and J lost 9 bases. The DNA for the CDR3 is TGCAGTGCTGGACAGGGTTCACCCCTCCACTTT. This gives the protein CSAGQGSPLHF.

The chain employs TRBV12-3 or TRBV12-4 and TRBJ2-5; D is unclear. This CDR3 is 13 amino acids long. Trimming pared 8 bases from V and 2 bases from J, leaving 12 bases between. CDR3 nucleotides: TGTGCCAGCCAACAACTGGGACAAGAGACCCAGTACTTC. Amino acids: CASQQLGQETQYF.

This clonotype was counted only a few times. This chain links TRBV11-2 with TRBJ1-1; D gene ambiguous. The V gene's germline CDR1 is SGHAT and CDR2 FQNNGV. This CDR3 is built from 12 residues. V was trimmed by 5 bases and J by 6 bases, leaving 10 bases between them. DNA for the CDR3: TGTGCCAGCAGCGGAGGTGGCGCTGAAGCTTTCTTT. As protein: CASSGGGAEAFF.

The chain uses TRBV7-8 and TRBJ2-7; a possible D gene is TRBD2 (6 bases). The germline gives CDR1 SGHVS, CDR2 FQNEAQ. V lost 6 bases and J 3 bases, leaving 9 bases between the germline ends. CDR3 length: 12 residues. The CDR3 spells CASSREHYEQYF. The CDR3 coding sequence is TGTGCCAGCAGTCGGGAGCACTACGAGCAGTACTTC. Complete variable domain (other parts from reference TRBV7-8 and TRBJ2-7): GAGVSQSPRYKVAKRGQDVALRCDPISGHVSLFWYQQALGQGPEFLTYFQNEAQLDKSGLPSDRFFAERPEGSVSTLKIQRTQQEDSAVYLCASSREHYEQYFGPGTRLTVT.

This clonotype has only a few counts. The J gene is TRBJ1-6, the V gene TRBV28; the D is unclear. V was shortened by 4 bases and J by 10 bases, with 14 bases between the two germline ends. Looked up from germline, CDR1 is MDHEN and CDR2 is SYDVKM. The CDR3 is 14 amino acids. This CDR3 is CASSWRTAESPLHF. In DNA, the CDR3 is TGTGCCAGCAGTTGGAGGACCGCGGAATCACCCCTCCACTTT.

The chain uses TRBV4-1 and TRBJ2-1; D not resolved. The length of the CDR3 is 13 residues. CDR1 is MGHRA, CDR2 YSYEKL, per germline. V lost 1 base, J lost 13 bases, and 14 bases lay in between. The CDR3 here is CASSQVLLGVQFF. The CDR3 DNA is TGCGCCAGCAGCCAAGTACTTTTAGGTGTTCAGTTCTTC.

J is TRBJ2-1 and V is TRBV11-2; 8 nucleotides agree with TRBD2. This CDR3 is built from 19 residues. Losses at the gene ends were 2 bases for V and 8 bases for J; bases not matched to a gene: 20. The germline V gene encodes CDR1 SGHAT and CDR2 FQNNGV. The CDR3 here is CASSLRGGSYSLLGYEQFF. The CDR3 DNA follows: TGTGCCAGCAGCTTACGGGGGGGTAGTTACTCTTTGCTGGGCTATGAGCAGTTCTTC.

This chain joins TRBV20-1 and TRBJ1-1; D is uncertain. The CDR3 totals 13 residues. The V and J ends lost 1 base and 1 base respectively, with 7 bases between them. CDR1 is DFQATT and CDR2 is SNEGSKA in the germline V gene (reference sequence). CDR3 amino acids: CSARADPNTEAFF. The CDR3 region has the DNA TGCAGTGCTAGAGCGGACCCGAACACTGAAGCTTTCTTT.

The chain recombines TRBV6-6 with TRBJ2-1; 9 bases fit TRBD2. CDR3 length: 17 residues. The germline gives CDR1 MNHNY, CDR2 SVGAGI (reference sequence). V gave up 0 bases and J gave up 4 bases; unmatched junction bases: 7. The DNA for the CDR3 is TGTGCCAGCAGTTACTCGAAGGTAGCGGGGGTGTACAATGAGCAGTTCTTC. Its translation: CASSYSKVAGVYNEQFF.

This clonotype has only a few counts. This chain connects TRBV18 to TRBJ1-1; possible D gene TRBD1, 5 bases. Germline V gives CDR1 KGHSH, CDR2 LQKENI. The length of the CDR3 is 13 residues. Trimming shortened V by 4 bases and J by 6 bases, and 12 bases separated the two germline ends. For the CDR3, the DNA is TGTGCCAGCTCACAAGGGGATCGGCCTGAAGCTTTCTTT. Its translation: CASSQGDRPEAFF.

This clonotype was seen many times. The CDR3 reads CASSSPDTEAFF. In nucleotides, the CDR3 is TGCGCCAGCAGTTCCCCCGACACTGAAGCTTTCTTT. The rearrangement links TRBV5-1 to TRBJ1-1, with D unclear. V lost 5 bases, J lost 3 bases, and 8 bases lay in between. Germline V lookup: CDR1 SGHRS, CDR2 YFSETQ. This CDR3 contains 12 residues.

This clonotype was detected a few times. The chain has TRBV2 and TRBJ1-6; the match to TRBD1 covers 7 bases. Germline-derived CDR1 and CDR2 are SNHLY and FYNNEI. The CDR3 totals 16 residues. J lost 9 bases, V lost 6 bases, and 14 bases had no gene match. DNA of the CDR3: TGTGCCAGCAGCGACGACAGGGCAGTCTCGGTTTCACCCCTCCACTTT. The encoded protein is CASSDDRAVSVSPLHF.

There are a few counts of this clonotype. This sequence joins TRBV12-3 or TRBV12-4 and TRBJ2-1; D perhaps matches TRBD1 (6 bases). This CDR3 has 11 amino acids. V was pared by 8 bases and J by 11 bases, with 13 bases between. The CDR3 region is CASGRQAKQFF. CDR3 nucleotide sequence: TGTGCCAGCGGTAGACAGGCCAAGCAGTTCTTC.

There are a few counts of this clonotype. The chain couples TRBV5-4 to TRBJ2-5; 7 bases agree with TRBD2. V lost 2 bases to trimming and J lost 4 bases; unmatched junction nucleotides: 5. Germline V gene lookup returns CDR1 SGHNT and CDR2 YYREEE (reference sequence). This CDR3 contains 14 residues. The CDR3 spells CASSFRGEGETQYF. CDR3 DNA: TGTGCCAGCAGCTTTCGTGGGGAGGGAGAGACCCAGTACTTC.